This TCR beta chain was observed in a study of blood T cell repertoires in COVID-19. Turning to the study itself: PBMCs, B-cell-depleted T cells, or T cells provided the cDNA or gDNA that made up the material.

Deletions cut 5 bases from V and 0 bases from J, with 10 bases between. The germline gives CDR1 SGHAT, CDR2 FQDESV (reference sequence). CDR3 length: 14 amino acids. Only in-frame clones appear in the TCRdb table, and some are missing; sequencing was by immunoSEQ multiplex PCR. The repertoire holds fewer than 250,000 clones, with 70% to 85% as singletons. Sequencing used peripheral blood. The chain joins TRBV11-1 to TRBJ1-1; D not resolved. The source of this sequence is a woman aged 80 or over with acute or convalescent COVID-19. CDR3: CASSLQTVNTEAFF. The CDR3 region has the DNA TGTGCCAGCAGCCTACAAACAGTGAACACTGAAGCTTTCTTT.